This T cell receptor (beta chain) derives from a study of T cells in Graves' hyperthyroidism and ophthalmopathy. Findings of the study overall: Using 13 V-J features, a model discriminated ophthalmopathy from stable hyperthyroidism. Expanded thyroid clonotypes (above 0.001) were mostly also found in blood.

Germline CDR1 is LNHNV and CDR2 is YYDKDF (reference sequence). This CDR3 is built from 13 residues. Trimming pared 2 bases from V and 5 bases from J, leaving 9 bases between. This clonotype has a handful of counts. The antigen remains unidentified. The PBMCs studied were ones that came from roughly 11 ml fresh peripheral blood. Amplification yielded TCR beta CDR3 regions, with RNA transcripts as the source. RT-PCR in the first round (using the HTBI primer set) targeted the TCR CDR3. TCRdb reprocessed the multiplex PCR reads via MiXCR and lists one record per CDR3 protein. Of over 500,000 distinct CDR3 sequences in the sample, 15% to 20% are singletons; the top ten hold about 16%.

The receptor comes from a woman in her late teens or twenties with Graves' ophthalmopathy. The chain combines TRBV15 with TRBJ2-5; D not resolved. The sequenced sample consisted of blood. CDR3 amino acids: CATSRRGPETQYF. CDR3 sequence (DNA): TGTGCCACCAGCAGACGAGGTCCTGAGACCCAGTACTTC.